The 3 T cell receptor beta chains listed next were all sequenced from one sample in a study of cytomegalovirus exposure and HLA in healthy donors (TCRdb year 2017). The library was produced with the immunoSEQ multiplex PCR assay. The multiplex PCR relied on a mix of 60 forward primers for TCR Vbeta segments and 13 reverse primers for TCR Jbeta segments. The immuneACCESS repertoire file appears here via TCRdb, limited to in-frame rearrangements. These files lack a portion of the clones; in checked studies, under half of the deficit traces to unresolved V genes, and the cause of the others is not known. The sample profile shows around 120,000 clones; less than 85% of them were found once. Together, the top ten hold around 3% of the sample. What was sequenced was PBMCs. These receptor sequences come from a male donor in good health and CMV-seronegative.

This chain uses TRBV7-2 with TRBJ2-7, with TRBD1 matching 7 bases. V was pared by 2 bases and J by 2 bases, with 9 bases of the junction left unmatched. CDR1 is SGHTA and CDR2 is FQGNSA in the germline V gene. The CDR3 covers 16 residues. CDR3 nucleotides: TGTGCCAGCAGCTTAATGTTTAGACAGGGCACCTACGAGCAGTACTTC. Translation: CASSLMFRQGTYEQYF.

This sequence joins TRBV11-1 and TRBJ2-3, with 7 bases fitting TRBD2. Germline V gives CDR1 SGHAT, CDR2 FQDESV (reference sequence). This CDR3 is built from 16 residues. Trimming at V came to 5 bases and at J to 0 bases, leaving 8 bases not matched to a gene. The CDR3 spells CASSPRTSTSTDTQYF. CDR3 DNA sequence: TGTGCCAGCAGCCCACGGACTAGTACTAGCACAGATACGCAGTATTTT.

The V gene is TRBV5-4, the J gene TRBJ2-7, with D unresolved. The CDR3 has 15 amino acids. Germline loops: CDR1 SGHNT, CDR2 YYREEE (reference sequence). The V gene lost 4 bases and the J gene lost 6 bases, with 20 bases spanning the gap. In DNA, the CDR3 is TGTGCCAGCAGCCTAAAGACTGGCCTAGTAGGCGAGCAGTACTTC. This gives the protein CASSLKTGLVGEQYF.